Listed below are T cell receptor beta chains from one sample, sequenced in a study of fetal regulatory T cell absence and autoimmunity. Measured with immunoSEQ multiplex PCR; TCRdb has only the in-frame clones, and not every one. The profile shows approximately 46,000 clones, about 80% of them singletons. Source material: cord blood. These receptors came from a newborn boy with IPEX syndrome. Both conserved end residues are part of each CDR3. D genes are given only for firm matches. Clone size appears in some rows only: once, few, many, or a class for an expanded clone.

d_call: -; v_call: TRBV19; j_call: TRBJ2-1; clone_size: -; cdr3_aa: CASSIQSGHNEQFF; cdr3_nt: TGTGCCAGTAGTATCCAGTCGGGACACAATGAGCAGTTCTTC
d_call: -; v_call: TRBV6-6; j_call: TRBJ2-1; clone_size: -; cdr3_aa: CASSYAGWHNEQFF; cdr3_nt: TGTGCCAGCAGTTACGCGGGATGGCACAATGAGCAGTTCTTC
d_call: TRBD2; v_call: TRBV9; j_call: TRBJ2-3; clone_size: -; cdr3_aa: CASSVVALAGGTDTQYF; cdr3_nt: TGTGCCAGCAGCGTCGTGGCACTAGCGGGGGGAACAGATACGCAGTATTTT
d_call: TRBD2; v_call: TRBV7-4; j_call: TRBJ2-2; clone_size: -; cdr3_aa: CASSARLAGMNTGELFF; cdr3_nt: TGTGCCAGCAGCGCCAGACTAGCGGGAATGAACACCGGGGAGCTGTTTTTT
d_call: -; v_call: TRBV4-2; j_call: TRBJ2-7; clone_size: -; cdr3_aa: CASSQDPGSSDEQYF; cdr3_nt: TGTGCCAGCAGCCAAGATCCCGGGAGTTCGGACGAGCAGTACTTC
d_call: TRBD1; v_call: TRBV4-2; j_call: TRBJ2-4; clone_size: -; cdr3_aa: CASSQGTGQNIQYF; cdr3_nt: TGTGCCAGCAGCCAAGGGACGGGACAGAACATTCAGTACTTC
d_call: -; v_call: TRBV6-5; j_call: TRBJ2-7; clone_size: -; cdr3_aa: CASRTGGLVQYF; cdr3_nt: TGTGCCAGCAGGACCGGGGGGCTTGTGCAGTACTTC
d_call: -; v_call: TRBV7-9; j_call: TRBJ2-5; clone_size: -; cdr3_aa: CASSADWGYQETQYF; cdr3_nt: TGTGCCAGCAGCGCGGACTGGGGGTACCAAGAGACCCAGTACTTC
d_call: TRBD2; v_call: TRBV5-4; j_call: TRBJ2-5; clone_size: -; cdr3_aa: CASSIRRGAVETQYF; cdr3_nt: TGTGCCAGCAGCATCCGGCGGGGGGCAGTCGAGACCCAGTACTTC
d_call: TRBD1; v_call: TRBV5-4; j_call: TRBJ1-2; clone_size: -; cdr3_aa: CASSLEQGSGYTF; cdr3_nt: TGTGCCAGCAGCTTGGAACAGGGGAGTGGCTACACCTTC
d_call: -; v_call: TRBV5-5; j_call: TRBJ2-5; clone_size: -; cdr3_aa: CASSAGTFPTPGETQYF; cdr3_nt: TGTGCCAGCAGCGCCGGGACGTTTCCCACTCCCGGGGAGACCCAGTACTTC
d_call: -; v_call: TRBV6-5; j_call: TRBJ2-3; clone_size: -; cdr3_aa: CASSTGAYYTQYF; cdr3_nt: TGTGCCAGCAGTACTGGGGCCTACTATACGCAGTATTTT
d_call: -; v_call: TRBV5-1; j_call: TRBJ2-3; clone_size: -; cdr3_aa: CASSLWDPTDTQYF; cdr3_nt: TGCGCCAGCAGCTTGTGGGACCCCACAGATACGCAGTATTTT
d_call: -; v_call: TRBV5-6; j_call: TRBJ2-2; clone_size: once; cdr3_aa: CASSFYVFPGEELFF; cdr3_nt: TGTGCCAGCAGCTTCTACGTCTTCCCCGGTGAGGAGCTGTTTTTT
d_call: TRBD1; v_call: TRBV4-1; j_call: TRBJ2-2; clone_size: -; cdr3_aa: CASSRIRQGGITGELFF; cdr3_nt: TGCGCCAGCAGCCGGATCCGACAGGGGGGGATCACCGGGGAGCTGTTTTTT
d_call: -; v_call: TRBV19; j_call: TRBJ1-1; clone_size: -; cdr3_aa: CASSTAFSNTEAFF; cdr3_nt: TGTGCCAGTAGTACAGCTTTTTCGAACACTGAAGCTTTCTTT
d_call: -; v_call: TRBV27; j_call: TRBJ2-7; clone_size: -; cdr3_aa: CASSFGSGAGYYEQYF; cdr3_nt: TGTGCCAGCAGTTTTGGGTCGGGGGCAGGGTACTACGAGCAGTACTTC
d_call: -; v_call: TRBV7-9; j_call: TRBJ1-5; clone_size: few; cdr3_aa: CASSLPGGTQPQHF; cdr3_nt: TGTGCCAGCAGCTTACCCGGGGGAACTCAGCCCCAGCATTTT
d_call: -; v_call: TRBV13; j_call: TRBJ2-3; clone_size: -; cdr3_aa: CASSSSADRSTDTQYF; cdr3_nt: TGTGCCAGCAGCTCCTCAGCGGACCGTAGCACAGATACGCAGTATTTT
d_call: -; v_call: TRBV30; j_call: TRBJ2-3; clone_size: -; cdr3_aa: CAWSAASTDTQYF; cdr3_nt: TGTGCCTGGAGTGCAGCTTCCACAGATACGCAGTATTTT
d_call: TRBD2; v_call: TRBV4-2; j_call: TRBJ2-1; clone_size: -; cdr3_aa: CASSQVKVGPGLARYNEQFF; cdr3_nt: TGTGCCAGCAGCCAAGTTAAAGTGGGGCCGGGACTAGCGAGGTACAATGAGCAGTTCTTC
d_call: TRBD2; v_call: TRBV18; j_call: TRBJ2-2; clone_size: -; cdr3_aa: CASSPGLAGVTGELFF; cdr3_nt: TGTGCCAGCTCACCAGGTCTAGCGGGAGTTACCGGGGAGCTGTTTTTT
d_call: TRBD1; v_call: TRBV27; j_call: TRBJ2-3; clone_size: -; cdr3_aa: CASSFSGQGLDTQYF; cdr3_nt: TGTGCCAGCAGTTTTTCGGGACAGGGGTTAGATACGCAGTATTTT
d_call: -; v_call: TRBV7-8; j_call: TRBJ2-2; clone_size: once; cdr3_aa: CASSLQGTGELFF; cdr3_nt: TGTGCCAGCAGCTTACAGGGTACGGGGGAGCTGTTTTTT
d_call: TRBD1; v_call: TRBV5-1; j_call: TRBJ2-7; clone_size: -; cdr3_aa: CASSARTGGDEQYF; cdr3_nt: TGCGCCAGCAGCGCTCGGACAGGGGGCGACGAGCAGTACTTC
d_call: -; v_call: TRBV11-2; j_call: TRBJ2-7; clone_size: -; cdr3_aa: CASSFGLVYEQYF; cdr3_nt: TGTGCCAGCAGCTTCGGGCTAGTTTACGAGCAGTACTTC
d_call: TRBD1; v_call: TRBV6-1; j_call: TRBJ2-2; clone_size: -; cdr3_aa: CASSEGTGDTGELFF; cdr3_nt: TGTGCCAGCAGTGAAGGTACAGGGGACACCGGGGAGCTGTTTTTT
d_call: -; v_call: TRBV10-3; j_call: TRBJ1-3; clone_size: -; cdr3_aa: CAISESDPRDGNTIYF; cdr3_nt: TGTGCCATCAGTGAGTCGGATCCCAGGGATGGAAACACCATATATTTT